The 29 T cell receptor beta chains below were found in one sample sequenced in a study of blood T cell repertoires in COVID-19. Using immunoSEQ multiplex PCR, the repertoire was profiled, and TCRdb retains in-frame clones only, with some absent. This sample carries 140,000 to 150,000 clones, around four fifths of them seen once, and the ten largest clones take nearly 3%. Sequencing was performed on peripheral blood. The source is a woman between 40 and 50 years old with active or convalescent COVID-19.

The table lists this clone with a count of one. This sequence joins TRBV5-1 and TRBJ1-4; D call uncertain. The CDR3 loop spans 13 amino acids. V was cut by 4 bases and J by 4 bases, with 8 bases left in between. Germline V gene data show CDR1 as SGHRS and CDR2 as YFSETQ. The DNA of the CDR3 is TGCGCCAGCAGCCTCGTCAGTAATGAAAAACTGTTTTTT. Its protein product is CASSLVSNEKLFF. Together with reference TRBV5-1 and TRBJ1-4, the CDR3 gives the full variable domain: KAGVTQTPRYLIKTRGQQVTLSCSPISGHRSVSWYQQTPGQGLQFLFEYFSETQRNKGNFPGRFSGRQFSNSRSEMNVSTLELGDSALYLCASSLVSNEKLFFGSGTQLSVL.

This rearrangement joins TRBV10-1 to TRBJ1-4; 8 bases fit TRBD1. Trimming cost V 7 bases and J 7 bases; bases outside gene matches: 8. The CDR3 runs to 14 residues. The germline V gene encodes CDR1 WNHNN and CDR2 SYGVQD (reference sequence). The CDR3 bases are TGCGCCAGCAAAGAACAGGGGGGTCGTGAAAAACTGTTTTTT. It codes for CASKEQGGREKLFF.

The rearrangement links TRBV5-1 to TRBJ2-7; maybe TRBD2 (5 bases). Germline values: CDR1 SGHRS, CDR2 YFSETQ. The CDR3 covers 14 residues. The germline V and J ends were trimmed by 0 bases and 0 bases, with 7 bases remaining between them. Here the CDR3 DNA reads TGCGCCAGCAGCTTGGCCGGGAACTCCTACGAGCAGTACTTC. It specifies CASSLAGNSYEQYF.

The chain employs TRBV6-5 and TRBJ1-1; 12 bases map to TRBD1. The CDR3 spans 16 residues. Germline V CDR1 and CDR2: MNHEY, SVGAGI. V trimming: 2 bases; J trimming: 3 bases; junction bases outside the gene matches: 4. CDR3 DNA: TGTGCCAGCAGTTACCCAAGGGACAGGGGGCACACTGAAGCTTTCTTT. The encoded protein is CASSYPRDRGHTEAFF.

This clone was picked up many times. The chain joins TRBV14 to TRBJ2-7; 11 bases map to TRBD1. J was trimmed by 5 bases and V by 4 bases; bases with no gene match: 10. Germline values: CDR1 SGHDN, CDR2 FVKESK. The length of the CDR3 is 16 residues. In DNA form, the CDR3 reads TGTGCCAGCAGCCTCAGTTGGACAGGGGGCGAGGACGAGCAGTACTTC. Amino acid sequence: CASSLSWTGGEDEQYF.

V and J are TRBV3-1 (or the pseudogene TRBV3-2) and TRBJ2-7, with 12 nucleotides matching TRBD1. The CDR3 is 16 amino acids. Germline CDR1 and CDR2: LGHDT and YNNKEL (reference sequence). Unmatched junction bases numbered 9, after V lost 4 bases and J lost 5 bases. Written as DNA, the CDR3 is TGTGCCAGCAGCCGGACTCAGGGACAGGGGGCGGACGAGCAGTACTTC. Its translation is CASSRTQGQGADEQYF.

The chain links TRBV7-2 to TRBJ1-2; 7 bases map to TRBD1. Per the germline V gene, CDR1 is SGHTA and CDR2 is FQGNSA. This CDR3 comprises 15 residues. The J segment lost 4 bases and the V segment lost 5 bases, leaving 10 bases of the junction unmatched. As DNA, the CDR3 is TGTGCCAGCAGCCCTCAAACAGGGGCTGGCTATGGCTACACCTTC. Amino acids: CASSPQTGAGYGYTF.

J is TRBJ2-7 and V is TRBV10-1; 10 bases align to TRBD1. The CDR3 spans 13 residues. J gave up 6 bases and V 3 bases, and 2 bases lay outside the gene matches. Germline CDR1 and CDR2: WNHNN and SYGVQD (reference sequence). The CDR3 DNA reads TGCGCCAGCAGTGATGGGACAGGGGTCGAGCAGTACTTC. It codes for CASSDGTGVEQYF.

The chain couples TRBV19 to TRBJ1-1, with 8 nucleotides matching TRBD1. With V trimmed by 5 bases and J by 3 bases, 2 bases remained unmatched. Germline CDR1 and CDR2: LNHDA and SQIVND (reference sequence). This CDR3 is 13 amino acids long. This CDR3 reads CASSADRDTEAFF. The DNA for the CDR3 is TGTGCCAGTAGTGCGGACAGGGACACTGAAGCTTTCTTT. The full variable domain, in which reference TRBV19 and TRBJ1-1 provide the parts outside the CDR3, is DGGITQSPKYLFRKEGQNVTLSCEQNLNHDAMYWYRQDPGQGLRLIYYSQIVNDFQKGDIAEGYSVSREKKESFPLTVTSAQKNPTAFYLCASSADRDTEAFFGQGTRLTVV.

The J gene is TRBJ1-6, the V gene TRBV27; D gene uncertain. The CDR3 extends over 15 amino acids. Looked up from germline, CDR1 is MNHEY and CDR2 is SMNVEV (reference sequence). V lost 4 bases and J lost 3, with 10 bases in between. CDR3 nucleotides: TGTGCCAGCAGTTCCGGGAAATACTATAATTCACCCCTCCACTTT. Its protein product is CASSSGKYYNSPLHF.

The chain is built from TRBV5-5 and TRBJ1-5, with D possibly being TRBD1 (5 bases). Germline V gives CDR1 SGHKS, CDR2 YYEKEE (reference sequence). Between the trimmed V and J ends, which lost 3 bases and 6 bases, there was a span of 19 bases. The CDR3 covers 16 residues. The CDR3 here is CASSWGYGGRGQPQHF. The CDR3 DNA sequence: TGTGCCAGCAGCTGGGGGTACGGGGGAAGGGGTCAGCCCCAGCATTTT.

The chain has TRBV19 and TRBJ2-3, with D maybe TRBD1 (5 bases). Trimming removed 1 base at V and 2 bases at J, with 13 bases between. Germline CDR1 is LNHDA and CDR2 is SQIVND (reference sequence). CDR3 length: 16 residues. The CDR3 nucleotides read TGTGCCAGTAGTATAGGGCAGGGCCGAACCACAGATACGCAGTATTTT. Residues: CASSIGQGRTTDTQYF.

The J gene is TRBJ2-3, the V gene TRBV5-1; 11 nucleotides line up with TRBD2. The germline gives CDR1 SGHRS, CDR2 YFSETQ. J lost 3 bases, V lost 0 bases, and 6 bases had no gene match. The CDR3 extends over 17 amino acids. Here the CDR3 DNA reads TGCGCCAGCAGCTTGGGGGCGTCTAGCGGGAGGACAGATACGCAGTATTTT. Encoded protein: CASSLGASSGRTDTQYF.

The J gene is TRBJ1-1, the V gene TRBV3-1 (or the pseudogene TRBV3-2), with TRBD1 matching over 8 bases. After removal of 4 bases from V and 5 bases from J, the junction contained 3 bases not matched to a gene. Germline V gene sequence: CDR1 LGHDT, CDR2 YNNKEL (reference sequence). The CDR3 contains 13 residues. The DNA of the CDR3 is TGTGCCAGCAGCCTGGACAGGGAGACTGAAGCTTTCTTT. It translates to CASSLDRETEAFF.

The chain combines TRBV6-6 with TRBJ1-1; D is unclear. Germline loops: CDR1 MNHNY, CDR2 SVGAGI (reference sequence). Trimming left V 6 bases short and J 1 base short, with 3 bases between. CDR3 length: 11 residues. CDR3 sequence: CASRANTEAFF. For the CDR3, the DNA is TGTGCCAGCAGGGCGAACACTGAAGCTTTCTTT.

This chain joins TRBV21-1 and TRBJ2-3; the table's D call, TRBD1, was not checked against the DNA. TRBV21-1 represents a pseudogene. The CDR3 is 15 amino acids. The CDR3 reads CASSSRTASTDTQYF. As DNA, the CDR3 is TGTGCCAGCAGCTCCCGGACAGCTAGCACAGATACGCAGTATTTT.

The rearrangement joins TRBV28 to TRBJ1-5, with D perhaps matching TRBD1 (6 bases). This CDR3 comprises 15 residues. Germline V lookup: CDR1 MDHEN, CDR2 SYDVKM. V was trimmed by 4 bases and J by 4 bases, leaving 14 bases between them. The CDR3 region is CASSSTGYCNQPQHF. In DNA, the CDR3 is TGTGCCAGCAGTTCCACAGGGTATTGTAATCAGCCCCAGCATTTT.

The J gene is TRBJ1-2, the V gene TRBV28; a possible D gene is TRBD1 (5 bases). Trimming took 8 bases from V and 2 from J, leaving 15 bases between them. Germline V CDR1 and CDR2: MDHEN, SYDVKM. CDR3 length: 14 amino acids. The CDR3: CASLRRAGNYGYTF. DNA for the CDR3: TGTGCCAGCCTTCGACGGGCAGGGAACTATGGCTACACCTTC.

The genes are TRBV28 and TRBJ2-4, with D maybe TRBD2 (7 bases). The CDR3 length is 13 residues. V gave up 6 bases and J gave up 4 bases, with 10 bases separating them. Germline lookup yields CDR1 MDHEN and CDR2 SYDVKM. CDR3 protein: CASRQGGKNIQYF. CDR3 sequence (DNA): TGTGCCAGCAGACAGGGAGGGAAAAACATTCAGTACTTC.

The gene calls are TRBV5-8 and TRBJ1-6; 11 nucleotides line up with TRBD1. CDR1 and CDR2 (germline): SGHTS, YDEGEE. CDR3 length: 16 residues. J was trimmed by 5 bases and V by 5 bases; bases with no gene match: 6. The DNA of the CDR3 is TGTGCCAGCAGTCGAGGACAGGGGGCGGATAATTCACCCCTCCACTTT. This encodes CASSRGQGADNSPLHF.

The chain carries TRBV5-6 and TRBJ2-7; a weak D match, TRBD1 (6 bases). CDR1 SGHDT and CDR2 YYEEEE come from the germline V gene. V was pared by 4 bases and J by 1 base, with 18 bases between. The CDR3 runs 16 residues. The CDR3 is CASSADDRSSSYEQYF. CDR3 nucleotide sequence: TGTGCCAGCAGCGCCGATGACAGGAGCTCTTCCTACGAGCAGTACTTC.

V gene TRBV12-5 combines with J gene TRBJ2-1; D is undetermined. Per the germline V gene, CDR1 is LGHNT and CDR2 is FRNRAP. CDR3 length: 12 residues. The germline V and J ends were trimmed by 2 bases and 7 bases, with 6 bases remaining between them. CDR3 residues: CASGLSRNEQFF. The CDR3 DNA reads TGTGCTAGTGGTTTGAGTCGGAATGAGCAGTTCTTC.

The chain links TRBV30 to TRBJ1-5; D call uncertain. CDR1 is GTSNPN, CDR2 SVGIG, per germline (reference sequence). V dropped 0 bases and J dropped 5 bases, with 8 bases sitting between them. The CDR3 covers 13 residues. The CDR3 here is CAWSVSRDQPQHF. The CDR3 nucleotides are TGTGCCTGGAGTGTAAGTCGAGATCAGCCCCAGCATTTT.

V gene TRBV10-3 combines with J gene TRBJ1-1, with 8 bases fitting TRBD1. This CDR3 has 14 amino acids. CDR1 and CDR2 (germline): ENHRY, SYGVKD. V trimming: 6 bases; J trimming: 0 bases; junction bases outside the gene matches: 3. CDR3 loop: CAIRTGGMNTEAFF. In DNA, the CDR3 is TGTGCCATCAGAACAGGGGGTATGAACACTGAAGCTTTCTTT.

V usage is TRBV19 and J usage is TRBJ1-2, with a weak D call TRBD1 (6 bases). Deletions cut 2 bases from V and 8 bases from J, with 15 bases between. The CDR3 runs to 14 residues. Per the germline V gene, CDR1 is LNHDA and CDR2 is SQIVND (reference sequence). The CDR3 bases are TGTGCCAGTAGTATATCGTCAGGGACAAGCGGCTACACCTTC. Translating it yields CASSISSGTSGYTF. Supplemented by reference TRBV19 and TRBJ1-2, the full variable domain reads DGGITQSPKYLFRKEGQNVTLSCEQNLNHDAMYWYRQDPGQGLRLIYYSQIVNDFQKGDIAEGYSVSREKKESFPLTVTSAQKNPTAFYLCASSISSGTSGYTFGSGTRLTVV.

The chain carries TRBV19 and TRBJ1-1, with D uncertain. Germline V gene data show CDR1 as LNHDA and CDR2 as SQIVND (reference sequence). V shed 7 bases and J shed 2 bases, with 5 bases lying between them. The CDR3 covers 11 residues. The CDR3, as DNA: TGTGCCAGTATAGAAAACACTGAAGCTTTCTTT. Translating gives CASIENTEAFF.

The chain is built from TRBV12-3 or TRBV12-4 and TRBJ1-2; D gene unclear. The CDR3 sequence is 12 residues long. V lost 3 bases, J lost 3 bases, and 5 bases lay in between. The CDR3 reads CASSFRDYGYTF. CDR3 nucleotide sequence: TGTGCCAGCAGTTTCCGAGACTATGGCTACACCTTC.

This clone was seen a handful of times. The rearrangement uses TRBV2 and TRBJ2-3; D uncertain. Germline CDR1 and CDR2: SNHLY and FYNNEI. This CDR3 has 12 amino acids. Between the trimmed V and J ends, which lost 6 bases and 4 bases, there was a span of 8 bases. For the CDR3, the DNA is TGTGCCAGCAGCCTAGACTCAGATACGCAGTATTTT. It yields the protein CASSLDSDTQYF.

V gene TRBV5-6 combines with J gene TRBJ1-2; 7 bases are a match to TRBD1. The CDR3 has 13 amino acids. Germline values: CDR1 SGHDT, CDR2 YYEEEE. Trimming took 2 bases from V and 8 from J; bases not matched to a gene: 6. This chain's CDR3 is CASSLPGTDGYTF. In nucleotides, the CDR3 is TGTGCCAGCAGCTTACCCGGGACAGACGGCTACACCTTC.